This passage covers 29 T cell receptor beta chains from one sample sequenced in a study of identical twins. One entry per CDR3 protein, called by TCRdb with MiXCR from the 5' RACE reads. There are around 250,000 distinct CDR3 sequences in the sample; 12% occur only once, and about 3.9% lies in the top ten. Another study also made use of these data, one on yellow fever vaccine responses in identical twins.

Material for sequencing was memory (CD45RO+) T cells sorted from blood. These receptors originate from a woman aged 18 to 35 in good health.

V usage is TRBV24-1 and J usage is TRBJ2-1; D gene uncertain. Between the trimmed V and J ends, which lost 4 bases and 9 bases, there was a span of 9 bases. Germline loops: CDR1 KGHDR, CDR2 SFDVKD. The CDR3 runs to 12 residues. As DNA, the CDR3 is TGTGCCACCAGTGAGGCTAGAGGTGAGCAGTTCTTC. Translated: CATSEARGEQFF.

This clonotype was seen only a few times. The chain links TRBV5-1 to TRBJ2-7; the match to TRBD1 covers 8 bases. The CDR3 has 16 amino acids. J was trimmed by 4 bases and V by 7 bases; bases with no gene match: 16. CDR1 is SGHRS, CDR2 YFSETQ, per germline. The CDR3 bases are TGCGCCAGCCGAGGGGGACCGACAGGGGAAGGGTACGAGCAGTACTTC. Protein sequence: CASRGGPTGEGYEQYF.

This sequence joins TRBV5-1 and TRBJ2-1; 10 positions agree with TRBD1. Trimming at V came to 0 bases and at J to 5 bases, leaving 5 bases not matched to a gene. The germline CDR1 and CDR2 sequences are SGHRS and YFSETQ. The CDR3 extends over 16 amino acids. CDR3 nucleotides: TGCGCCAGCAGCTTGGGTGGGACAGGGGACCACAATGAGCAGTTCTTC. Encoded protein: CASSLGGTGDHNEQFF.

The chain is built from TRBV2 and TRBJ1-1; D call uncertain. Germline V gives CDR1 SNHLY, CDR2 FYNNEI. This CDR3 has 13 residues. V gave up 5 bases and J gave up 1 base, with 8 bases separating them. CDR3 protein: CASSPDGNTEAFF. The CDR3 DNA sequence: TGTGCCAGCAGTCCCGACGGGAACACTGAAGCTTTCTTT.

The chain uses TRBV29-1 and TRBJ1-4; D remains unclear. Trimming stripped 6 bases from V and 3 bases from J, with 23 bases between. This CDR3 region has 17 residues. The germline V gene has CDR1 SQVTM and CDR2 ANQGSEA. The CDR3 bases are TGCAGCGTCCCCAAGGGTGATAGGAACGAAGCTAATGAAAAACTGTTTTTT. Amino acids: CSVPKGDRNEANEKLFF.

V is TRBV19 and J is TRBJ1-1, with D uncertain. The V gene lost 4 bases and the J gene lost 7 bases, with 7 bases spanning the gap. CDR3 size: 11 residues. From germline, CDR1 is LNHDA and CDR2 SQIVND (reference sequence). The CDR3 DNA follows: TGTGCCAGTAGTAGGCAGAGTGAAGCTTTCTTT. Its translation is CASSRQSEAFF.

The J gene is TRBJ2-7, the V gene TRBV5-5, with a tentative D call TRBD2 (6 bases). V was clipped by 1 base and J by 4 bases, with 9 bases between them. In germline, CDR1 is SGHKS, CDR2 YYEKEE (reference sequence). The CDR3 totals 13 residues. CDR3 sequence reads: CASSLTAGYEQYF. CDR3 bases: TGTGCCAGCAGCTTGACGGCGGGATACGAGCAGTACTTC.

The table lists this clonotype with a few counts. The junction departs from germline at one end; a sequencing error may be responsible. The J gene is TRBJ2-3, the V gene TRBV7-7, with unresolved D. The length of the CDR3 is 13 residues. CDR1 SSHAT and CDR2 FNYEAQ come from the germline V gene (reference sequence). CDR3 in amino acids: CASSPLGTDTQYF. The CDR3 region has the DNA TGTGCTAGCAGCCCACTGGGCACAGATACGCAGTATTTT. Supplemented by reference TRBV7-7 and TRBJ2-3, the full variable domain reads GAGVSQSPRYKVTKRGQDVTLRCDPISSHATLYWYQQALGQGPEFLTYFNYEAQPDKSGLPSDRFSAERPEGSISTLTIQRTEQRDSAMYRCASSPLGTDTQYFGPGTRLTVL.

V and J are TRBV11-2 and TRBJ2-5; 9 positions match TRBD2. The germline gives CDR1 SGHAT, CDR2 FQNNGV. V was pared by 1 base and J by 4 bases, with 13 bases of the junction left unmatched. This CDR3 region has 18 residues. CDR3 in amino acids: CASSLGALAGRPGETQYF. The DNA for the CDR3 is TGTGCCAGCAGCTTAGGGGCTCTAGCGGGACGCCCGGGAGAGACCCAGTACTTC.

There are a few counts of this clonotype. The rearrangement uses TRBV20-1 and TRBJ1-1, with D uncertain. Looked up from germline, CDR1 is DFQATT and CDR2 is SNEGSKA (reference sequence). The CDR3 is 11 residues long. The CDR3 nucleotides read TGCACGGTGCAGATGAACACTGAAGCTTTCTTT. Its translation: CTVQMNTEAFF.

This clonotype was counted a few times. The chain joins TRBV7-2 to TRBJ1-2; D is perhaps TRBD1 (5 bases). Trimming cost V 7 bases and J 8 bases, with 17 bases left between them. There are 13 residues in the CDR3. CDR1 and CDR2 (germline): SGHTA, FQGNSA. Here the CDR3 reads CASTLQGDWGYTF. CDR3 DNA: TGTGCCAGCACCCTTCAGGGCGACTGGGGCTACACCTTC.

A remark on this clonotype: Since no conserved phenylalanine or tryptophan closes the CDR3, a read error is the likely cause. This chain connects TRBV2 to TRBJ2-5; no definite D call. The germline CDR1 and CDR2 sequences are SNHLY and FYNNEI. This CDR3 spans 12 amino acids. Trimming took 6 bases from V and 5 from J, leaving 10 bases between them. The CDR3 loop is CASRLGFETQYS. The DNA for the CDR3 is TGTGCCAGCAGGCTAGGTTTTGAGACCCAGTACTCC.

This clonotype appeared a few times. J is TRBJ2-1 and V is TRBV4-2; TRBD1 matches 7 bases. CDR3 size: 15 residues. CDR1 and CDR2 (germline): LGHNA, YNFKEQ. V shed 4 bases, J shed 3 bases, and the junction held 6 bases outside the gene matches. Here the CDR3 reads CASSRSGTDYNEQFF. CDR3 nucleotide sequence: TGTGCCAGCAGCCGATCCGGGACAGACTACAATGAGCAGTTCTTC.

This clonotype showed up just a few times. The rearrangement links TRBV15 to TRBJ2-5; 7 bases match TRBD1. Germline V CDR1 and CDR2: LNHNV, YYDKDF (reference sequence). After removal of 0 bases from V and 7 bases from J, the junction contained 8 bases not matched to a gene. The CDR3 totals 15 residues. The CDR3 region has the DNA TGTGCCACCAGCAGAGAACTGACAGGGCGCGGGACCCAGTACTTC. This sequence encodes CATSRELTGRGTQYF.

This clonotype was seen more than once but under ten times. The V and J genes are TRBV10-3 and TRBJ1-1, with D tentatively TRBD1 (6 bases). This CDR3 contains 13 residues. With 4 bases removed from V and 7 bases from J, the gap between germline ends came to 13 bases. In germline, CDR1 is ENHRY, CDR2 SYGVKD. The CDR3 DNA is TGTGCCATCAGTGTCGGGGGGCGCGGTGAAGCTTTCTTT. The encoded protein is CAISVGGRGEAFF.

This clonotype was observed at least ten times. V gene TRBV20-1 combines with J gene TRBJ2-7, with a tentative D call TRBD1 (6 bases). V was cut by 3 bases and J by 3 bases, with 15 bases left in between. This CDR3 is built from 14 residues. Germline CDR1 is DFQATT and CDR2 is SNEGSKA (reference sequence). This chain's CDR3 is CSASEGHRDYEQYF. The DNA for the CDR3 is TGCAGTGCTAGCGAGGGACATCGTGACTACGAGCAGTACTTC.

This clonotype was seen at least ten times. This chain connects TRBV6-2 or TRBV6-3 to TRBJ1-5, with D possibly being TRBD1 (5 bases). V lost 5 bases and J 4 bases, leaving 12 bases between the germline ends. Germline V gives CDR1 MNHEY, CDR2 SVGEGT. This CDR3 has 14 residues. CDR3 DNA sequence: TGTGCCAGCAGTAACCGGGACGGAAATCAGCCCCAGCATTTT. It encodes CASSNRDGNQPQHF.

This clonotype was counted a few times. The chain employs TRBV20-1 and TRBJ2-7; D assignment may be TRBD1 or TRBD2 (5 bases each). CDR3 length equals 14 residues. CDR1 and CDR2 (germline): DFQATT, SNEGSKA (reference sequence). V was pared by 6 bases and J by 2 bases, with 17 bases between. In DNA, the CDR3 is TGCAGTGCATTATCGTCAGGGAGTACCTACGAGCAGTACTTC. Its protein is CSALSSGSTYEQYF.

Points on this clonotype: The junction departs from the called germline gene at one end, perhaps through a read error. CDR3 sequence: CASSSRNFGDIQCF. As DNA, the CDR3 is TGTGCCAGCAGTTCCCGGAACTTCGGAGACATTCAGTGCTTC. The rearrangement uses TRBV12-3 or TRBV12-4 and TRBJ2-4; no clear D. The CDR3 consists of 14 residues.

This clonotype was observed a handful of times. The rearrangement joins TRBV12-3 or TRBV12-4 to TRBJ1-1; unclear D gene. The ends were cut back, 6 bases at V and 1 base at J, with 12 bases in the middle. CDR3 size: 14 residues. The CDR3 DNA reads as TGTGCCAGCAGCTACCATGTCCCGAACACTGAAGCTTTCTTT. Its translation: CASSYHVPNTEAFF.

The chain employs TRBV9 and TRBJ2-5; 15 bases are a match to TRBD2. Germline trimming cut 3 bases from V and 2 bases from J; bases unmatched to any gene: 8. The CDR3 consists of 18 residues. From germline, CDR1 is SGDLS and CDR2 YYNGEE. CDR3: CASSDGLAGGSWQETQYF. The CDR3 bases are TGTGCCAGCAGCGATGGACTAGCGGGGGGGTCTTGGCAAGAGACCCAGTACTTC.

This clonotype was detected a few times. This rearrangement joins TRBV4-2 to TRBJ1-2; TRBD1 agrees at 10 bases. The V segment lost 1 base and the J segment 2 bases; nucleotides outside the gene matches: 4. Germline V gene sequence: CDR1 LGHNA, CDR2 YNFKEQ. This CDR3 is built from 16 residues. The CDR3 sequence: CASSQGLDRGNYGYTF. The CDR3 DNA reads as TGTGCCAGCAGCCAAGGCCTGGACAGGGGGAACTATGGCTACACCTTC.

This chain links TRBV25-1 with TRBJ1-2, with TRBD1 matching 8 bases. The CDR3 runs 17 residues. V dropped 2 bases and J dropped 4; count of bases not matched to a gene: 12. Germline lookup yields CDR1 MGHDK and CDR2 SYGVNS. The CDR3 sequence: CASSEPGSTGVIYGYTF. DNA of the CDR3: TGTGCCAGCAGTGAACCAGGTTCGACAGGGGTCATCTATGGCTACACCTTC.

This CDR3 is CASSLRAVGEKLFF. The DNA for the CDR3 is TGTGCCAGCAGCTTAAGGGCAGTTGGTGAAAAACTGTTTTTT. The V and J genes are TRBV7-2 and TRBJ1-4, with D unresolved. This CDR3 contains 14 residues. V lost 2 bases and J 7 bases, leaving 11 bases between the germline ends. Germline V gene sequence: CDR1 SGHTA, CDR2 FQGNSA.

The chain links TRBV3-1 to TRBJ2-3; 9 bases are shared with TRBD2. Germline V gene lookup returns CDR1 LGHDT and CDR2 YNNKEL (reference sequence). This CDR3 has 17 residues. Trimming removed 0 bases from V and 5 bases from J; junction bases left unmatched: 9. The CDR3: CASSQDGGGGVIDTQYF. In DNA, the CDR3 is TGTGCCAGCAGCCAAGATGGGGGCGGGGGGGTCATAGATACGCAGTATTTT.

J is TRBJ2-5 and V is TRBV21-1; TRBD1, the table's D call, lacks a check against the DNA. TRBV21-1 is a recognized pseudogene. The CDR3 is made up of 16 amino acids. CDR3 in DNA: TGTGCCAGCAGCAAAGGCCGATTACAGGGACTAGAGACCCAGTACTTC. This encodes CASSKGRLQGLETQYF.

The chain carries TRBV3-1 and TRBJ2-7; D is unresolved. Germline CDR1 LGHDT, CDR2 YNNKEL (reference sequence). This CDR3 spans 14 amino acids. The V end was cut by 2 bases, the J end by 7 bases, with 15 bases between. The CDR3 DNA reads TGTGCCAGCAGCCAACCCGGATGGGATGGAGAGCAGTACTTC. Translated, it gives CASSQPGWDGEQYF.

The chain employs TRBV10-3 and TRBJ2-2; D not resolved. The CDR3 sequence is 15 residues long. The germline V and J ends were trimmed by 4 bases and 6 bases, with 15 bases remaining between them. In germline, CDR1 is ENHRY, CDR2 SYGVKD. Written as DNA, the CDR3 is TGTGCCATCAGTGTTGGGAAAAAGGGCGCCGGGGAGCTGTTTTTT. The encoded protein is CAISVGKKGAGELFF.

This clonotype was seen a few times. This chain uses TRBV7-6 with TRBJ2-7; 7 bases map to TRBD1. The ends lost 3 bases at V and 2 bases at J; junction bases unmatched: 4. The CDR3 covers 14 residues. Germline V gene data show CDR1 as SGHVS and CDR2 as FNYEAQ. CDR3 amino acids: CASSFTDRPYEQYF. CDR3 sequence (DNA): TGTGCCAGCAGCTTTACGGACAGGCCCTACGAGCAGTACTTC. Based on the CDR3 plus reference TRBV7-6 and TRBJ2-7, the full variable domain is GAGVSQSPRYKVTKRGQDVALRCDPISGHVSLYWYRQALGQGPEFLTYFNYEAQQDKSGLPNDRFSAERPEGSISTLTIQRTEQRDSAMYRCASSFTDRPYEQYFGPGTRLTVT.